The entry that follows covers one T cell receptor beta chain sequence. Here immunoSEQ multiplex PCR was the method, and the copy in TCRdb shows in-frame clones only, minus some. Of 150,000 or so clones listed, approximately 88% were seen once; the top ten hold 3.3%. The data were obtained in a study of cytomegalovirus exposure and HLA in healthy donors. The sequenced sample was PBMCs. The TCR comes from a woman aged 18-30 years in good health and CMV-seropositive.

In nucleotides, the CDR3 is TGCGCCAGCAGCTTAGAGTCGGGGGCTGGAAACACCATATATTTT. Encoded protein: CASSLESGAGNTIYF. The chain uses TRBV5-1 and TRBJ1-3, with D perhaps TRBD1 (5 bases). Trimming stripped 2 bases from V and 2 bases from J, with 11 bases between. Germline assignment: CDR1 SGHRS and CDR2 YFSETQ. The CDR3 runs 15 residues. Full variable domain (outside the CDR3, taken from reference TRBV5-1 and TRBJ1-3): KAGVTQTPRYLIKTRGQQVTLSCSPISGHRSVSWYQQTPGQGLQFLFEYFSETQRNKGNFPGRFSGRQFSNSRSEMNVSTLELGDSALYLCASSLESGAGNTIYFGEGSWLTVV.